The 7 T cell receptor beta chains reported below all come from one sample, sequenced in a study of identical twins. TCRdb independently ran MiXCR on the 5' RACE reads; one entry per CDR3 protein. The sample includes some 200,000 distinct CDR3 sequences, around 8.1% seen only once; the top ten take around 1.8%. The same sample was also studied in work on yellow fever vaccine responses in identical twins.

The sample consisted of memory (CD45RO+) T cells sorted from blood. The receptors derive from a woman under 30 in good health.

This clonotype was seen only a few times. The rearrangement links TRBV20-1 to TRBJ2-3, with unresolved D. CDR3 length: 12 residues. The germline CDR1 and CDR2 sequences are DFQATT and SNEGSKA (reference sequence). V shed 7 bases and J shed 0 bases, with 8 bases lying between them. CDR3 coding DNA: TGCAGTGTCGCCTCTAGCACAGATACGCAGTATTTT. Translating it yields CSVASSTDTQYF.

The sample holds many counts of this clonotype. The V call is TRBV25-1, the J call TRBJ1-5; D perhaps matches TRBD1 (5 bases). Germline V gene lookup returns CDR1 MGHDK and CDR2 SYGVNS. The CDR3 sequence is 12 residues long. Trimming pared 6 bases from V and 6 bases from J, leaving 9 bases between. The CDR3 DNA follows: TGTGCCAGCAGACACGGGACTCAGCCCCAGCATTTT. Translation: CASRHGTQPQHF.

This clonotype was counted at least ten times. V and J are TRBV11-1 and TRBJ2-1, with 11 bases that match TRBD2. Trimming at V came to 2 bases and at J to 3 bases, leaving 9 bases not matched to a gene. This CDR3 is built from 18 residues. Germline loops: CDR1 SGHAT, CDR2 FQDESV (reference sequence). The CDR3 loop is CASSLLAGGLGLYNEQFF. The CDR3, as DNA: TGTGCCAGCAGCTTACTAGCGGGGGGCCTAGGCCTCTACAATGAGCAGTTCTTC.

This clonotype was counted many times. The V and J genes are TRBV10-3 and TRBJ2-1; 8 nucleotides line up with TRBD2. The germline gives CDR1 ENHRY, CDR2 SYGVKD. CDR3 length: 15 amino acids. The V and J ends lost 0 bases and 8 bases, in that order; junction bases with no gene match: 6. The CDR3 DNA reads as TGTGCCATCAGTGAGTCTAGCGGGACCTTCGATGAGCAGTTCTTC. Amino acid sequence: CAISESSGTFDEQFF.

This clonotype was counted at least ten times. The rearrangement joins TRBV2 to TRBJ2-4; weak D call: TRBD2 (6 bases). Germline V CDR1 and CDR2: SNHLY, FYNNEI. V lost 8 bases, J lost 0 bases, and 11 bases lay in between. This CDR3 is built from 14 residues. CDR3 loop: CASGEALAKNIQYF. The CDR3 DNA sequence: TGTGCCAGCGGGGAGGCTTTAGCCAAAAACATTCAGTACTTC.

This clonotype was seen at least ten times. For the CDR3, the DNA is TGCAGCGTCCCTCGGGCGACCAGCGATACGCAGTATTTT. Protein: CSVPRATSDTQYF. The rearrangement uses TRBV29-1 and TRBJ2-3; no reliable D call. The CDR3 covers 13 residues. The V and J ends lost 6 bases and 6 bases respectively, with 16 bases between them. CDR1 and CDR2 from the germline V gene are SQVTM and ANQGSEA.

This clonotype was counted a few times. The rearrangement uses TRBV3-1 and TRBJ2-3; 13 bases match TRBD2. There are 17 residues in the CDR3. Trimming removed 5 bases from V and 6 bases from J; junction bases left unmatched: 11. Germline values: CDR1 LGHDT, CDR2 YNNKEL (reference sequence). The CDR3 nucleotides read TGTGCCAGCAGCGAAGTTACTAGCGGGAGGGGGTTGGATACGCAGTATTTT. Translation gives CASSEVTSGRGLDTQYF.